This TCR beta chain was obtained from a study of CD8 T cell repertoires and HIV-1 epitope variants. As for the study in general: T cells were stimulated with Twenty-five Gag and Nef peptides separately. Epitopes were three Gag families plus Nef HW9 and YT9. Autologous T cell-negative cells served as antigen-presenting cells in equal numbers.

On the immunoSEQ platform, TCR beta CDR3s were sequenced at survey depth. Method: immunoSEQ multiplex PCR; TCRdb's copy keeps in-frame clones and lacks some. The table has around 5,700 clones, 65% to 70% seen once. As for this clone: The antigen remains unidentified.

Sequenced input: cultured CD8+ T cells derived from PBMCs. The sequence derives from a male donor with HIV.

The chain's CDR3 is CASSLAGRKYF. The DNA for the CDR3 is TGTGCCAGCAGCTTAGCAGGTAGAAAGTACTTC. The chain employs TRBV7-9 and TRBJ2-7; D is ambiguous. This CDR3 is 11 amino acids long. V was shortened by 0 bases and J by 11 bases, with 8 bases between the two germline ends. Looked up from germline, CDR1 is SEHNR and CDR2 is FQNEAQ (reference sequence). The whole variable domain, remainder taken from reference TRBV7-9 and TRBJ2-7, is DTGVSQNPRHKITKRGQNVTFRCDPISEHNRLYWYRQTLGQGPEFLTYFQNEAQLEKSRLLSDRFSAERPKGSFSTLEIQRTEQGDSAMYLCASSLAGRKYFGPGTRLTVT.